This TCR beta chain was captured by sequencing in a study of T cell repertoires in cytomegalovirus infection. At the level of the study: Recently identified HLA-C-restricted and well-studied HLA-B-restricted CMV epitopes were used. Matching HLA type and CMV infection were both indicated by public TCR beta signatures. Study-wide points: Frequencies of public TCR beta families were cumulated, and this identified carriers of CMV plus the relevant HLA. Dominating the ex vivo response were HLA-C-restricted CMV-specific TCR beta clonotypes.

Germline CDR1 and CDR2: SGHTA and FQGTGA. The CDR3 loop spans 13 amino acids. V dropped 3 bases and J dropped 8 bases, with 11 bases sitting between them. Regarding this clonotype: Its antigen is currently unknown.

TCRdb called the reads again in MiXCR, with one record for every CDR3 protein. This sample carries 340,000 or so distinct CDR3 sequences, 20% to 25% of them seen once, and the ten largest clones take roughly 15%. J is TRBJ2-1 and V is TRBV7-3; perhaps TRBD2 as D (6 bases). The sequence was collected from a human donor in good health (CMV status not recorded). Some clones in this sample may be carry-over from other donors' samples. The sample here was cultured PBMCs, taken from culture after CMV antigen stimulation. This CDR3 is CASSFRGGDEQFF. The CDR3 nucleotides are TGTGCCAGCAGCTTTAGGGGAGGCGATGAGCAGTTCTTC.